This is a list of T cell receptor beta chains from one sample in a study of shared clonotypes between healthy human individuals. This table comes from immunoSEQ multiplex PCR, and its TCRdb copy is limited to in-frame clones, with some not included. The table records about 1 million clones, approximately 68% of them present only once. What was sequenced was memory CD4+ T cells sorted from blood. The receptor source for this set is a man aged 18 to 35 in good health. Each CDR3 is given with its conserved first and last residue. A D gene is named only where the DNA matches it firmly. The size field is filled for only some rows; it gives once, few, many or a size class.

TGTGCCAGCTCACCCCCAGGGGGCAATTCACCCCTCCACTTT,CASSPPGGNSPLHF,TRBJ1-6,14,-,TRBD1,TRBV18
TGTGCCAGCAGCTTAGAGTGGCTAGCGGGGGATAGCACAGATACGCAGTATTTT,CASSLEWLAGDSTDTQYF,TRBJ2-3,18,-,TRBD2,TRBV11-2
TGTGCCAGCAGCGCAGAGGGCCACCCCTACGAGCAGTACTTC,CASSAEGHPYEQYF,TRBJ2-7,14,-,-,TRBV9
TGTGCCAGCAGCCTACAGCGGAACACTGAAGCTTTCTTT,CASSLQRNTEAFF,TRBJ1-1,13,few,-,TRBV7-3
TGTGCCAGTAGTAACACAGGGGGGAACACTGAAGCTTTCTTT,CASSNTGGNTEAFF,TRBJ1-1,14,-,TRBD1,TRBV19
TGCAGTGCGACGGTGGGGGCTGGCTACACCTTC,CSATVGAGYTF,TRBJ1-2,11,once,-,TRBV20-1
TGTGCCAGCAGTTCTAGGGGGCGCCGGGGCTACACCTTC,CASSSRGRRGYTF,TRBJ1-2,13,-,TRBD1,TRBV6-5
TGTGCCAGCAGCTTTAGGACTAGCGGTCGTGACTCCTACGAGCAGTACTTC,CASSFRTSGRDSYEQYF,TRBJ2-7,17,-,TRBD2,TRBV7-6
TGTGCCATCAGTAAGGGACTAGCGGGGGTCGATGAGCAGTTCTTC,CAISKGLAGVDEQFF,TRBJ2-1,15,-,TRBD2,TRBV10-3
TGTGCCAGCAGTTTCTCTGACAGGGACTATGGCTACACCTTC,CASSFSDRDYGYTF,TRBJ1-2,14,-,TRBD1,TRBV27
TGTGCCAGCTCACGATTGCAAGGGGGCGACGAGCAGTACTTC,CASSRLQGGDEQYF,TRBJ2-7,14,-,TRBD1,TRBV18
TGTGCCAGCAGTTACTCGGGAAGCGGGAGCTTCTACGAGCAGTACTTC,CASSYSGSGSFYEQYF,TRBJ2-7,16,few,TRBD2,TRBV6-5
TGTGCCTGGAAGGGACAGGGGAACACCGGGGAGCTGTTTTTT,CAWKGQGNTGELFF,TRBJ2-2,14,few,TRBD1,TRBV30
TGTGCCAGCAGCTCCTCTACGAACAGGGGCCCTGGAAACACCATATATTTT,CASSSSTNRGPGNTIYF,TRBJ1-3,17,-,TRBD1,TRBV7-6
TGTGCCAGCAGCTTTACAGATACGCAGTATTTT,CASSFTDTQYF,TRBJ2-3,11,-,-,TRBV7-9
TGCGCCAGCAGGAAGGACAGGGGTGTTGACGAGCAGTACTTC,CASRKDRGVDEQYF,TRBJ2-7,14,-,TRBD1,TRBV5-1
TGCAGCGTAGACAGGGTTACATTCAAAGGCTACACCTTC,CSVDRVTFKGYTF,TRBJ1-2,13,-,TRBD1,TRBV29-1
TGTGCCAGCCGCCGGGACTTATACTACGAGCAGTACTTC,CASRRDLYYEQYF,TRBJ2-7,13,-,-,TRBV27
TGCGCCAGCAGCTCCGGGACAGGGAATTCACCCCTCCACTTT,CASSSGTGNSPLHF,TRBJ1-6,14,few,TRBD1,TRBV5-1
TGTGCCAGCAGTGTAGAAGCGGGGATCCCTACAGATACGCAGTATTTT,CASSVEAGIPTDTQYF,TRBJ2-3,16,-,TRBD2,TRBV6-4
TGTGCCAGTATTAATTCCGGGACAGGGGGCGCGCGCTATGGCTACACCTTC,CASINSGTGGARYGYTF,TRBJ1-2,17,-,TRBD1,TRBV19
TGTGCCAGCAGCCACCTCCGGGACAGCTCTAACTATGGCTACACCTTC,CASSHLRDSSNYGYTF,TRBJ1-2,16,-,TRBD1,TRBV28
TGTGCCAGCTCACCTCGACTAGCGGGGTCTGGGGACAATGAGCAGTTCTTC,CASSPRLAGSGDNEQFF,TRBJ2-1,17,once,TRBD2,TRBV18
TGTGCCAGCAGCCCCCAGAGCGGGGGAACCTACGAGCAGTACTTC,CASSPQSGGTYEQYF,TRBJ2-7,15,once,TRBD2,TRBV7-2
TGTGCCAGCAGCGTATGGGTAGCGGGAGGGTACAATGAGCAGTTCTTC,CASSVWVAGGYNEQFF,TRBJ2-1,16,-,TRBD2,TRBV9
TGTGCCAGCAGCTTGCAACGGGGGGCCAAAGGCTCACCCCTCCACTTT,CASSLQRGAKGSPLHF,TRBJ1-6,16,-,-,TRBV7-2
TGTGCCAGCAGAGGGCAGCTCGGCACTGAAGCTTTCTTT,CASRGQLGTEAFF,TRBJ1-1,13,-,-,TRBV2
TGTGCCAGCAGCTTAGACCAACCGGGACAGGGGAGGAATCAGCCCCAGCATTTT,CASSLDQPGQGRNQPQHF,TRBJ1-5,18,-,TRBD1,TRBV7-8
TGTGCCAGCAGTAATTATGCGGGAGGGCCGAATACGCAGTATTTT,CASSNYAGGPNTQYF,TRBJ2-3,15,few,TRBD2,TRBV6-5
TGTGCCAGCAGTACGACAGGGGGACAGCAGTACTTC,CASSTTGGQQYF,TRBJ2-7,12,many,TRBD1,TRBV2
TGTGCCACCAGCAGAGACCGTGGGACTAACTACGAGCAGTACTTC,CATSRDRGTNYEQYF,TRBJ2-7,15,-,TRBD2,TRBV15
TGTGCCAGCAGCTTGAGTTGGGCCAATCAGCCCCAGCATTTT,CASSLSWANQPQHF,TRBJ1-5,14,-,-,TRBV5-6
TGTGCCAGCTCACCCGAGTTGAACACTGAAGCTTTCTTT,CASSPELNTEAFF,TRBJ1-1,13,-,-,TRBV18
TGTGCCAGCAGCCTACAGGGGACAGATACGCAGTATTTT,CASSLQGTDTQYF,TRBJ2-3,13,-,TRBD1,TRBV5-4
TGTGCCAGCTCACGGGGACAGGAGTCCTACGAGCAGTACTTC,CASSRGQESYEQYF,TRBJ2-7,14,-,TRBD1,TRBV18
TGTGCCAGTAGTATAGATCCCTACGGATTTCTCACCGGGGAGCTGTTTTTT,CASSIDPYGFLTGELFF,TRBJ2-2,17,many,-,TRBV19
TGTGCCAGCAGCTTGTTCAGGGGGGTCGGGACTGAAGCTTTCTTT,CASSLFRGVGTEAFF,TRBJ1-1,15,-,TRBD1,TRBV7-9
TGTGCCAGCAGTCTCGCGGCTAGCAATCAGCCCCAGCATTTT,CASSLAASNQPQHF,TRBJ1-5,14,-,-,TRBV28
TGTGCCTGGAGTGTAAAGGGACAGGGTTACCAGCCCCAGCATTTT,CAWSVKGQGYQPQHF,TRBJ1-5,15,-,TRBD1,TRBV30
TGTGCCAGCAGCGGCGGACTAGCGGGTTTCCAAGAGACCCAGTACTTC,CASSGGLAGFQETQYF,TRBJ2-5,16,-,TRBD2,TRBV5-4
TGTGCCAGCAGCTCCTCGGGACAGGGGATGAGCGGCTACACCTTC,CASSSSGQGMSGYTF,TRBJ1-2,15,-,TRBD1,TRBV5-4
TGTGCCAGTAGTTTACAGGGGTTATCGAACTATGGCTACACCTTC,CASSLQGLSNYGYTF,TRBJ1-2,15,-,TRBD1,TRBV19
TGCGCCAGCAGCCCCGTGGCCCAGGGCACAGATACGCAGTATTTT,CASSPVAQGTDTQYF,TRBJ2-3,15,-,-,TRBV4-1
TGTGCCAGCAGTTACGACGGGGAGCTGTTTTTT,CASSYDGELFF,TRBJ2-2,11,-,-,TRBV6-7
TGTGCCAGCAGTTCCCCGGGACTAGCGGGAGGAGGGGGAAGCACAGATACGCAGTATTTT,CASSSPGLAGGGGSTDTQYF,TRBJ2-3,20,-,-,TRBV12-1
TGTGCCTGGAAAGAGGGAAATTCACCCCTCCACTTT,CAWKEGNSPLHF,TRBJ1-6,12,-,-,TRBV30
TGTGCCAGCGATGGGACAGGGGTCCACGAGCAGTACTTC,CASDGTGVHEQYF,TRBJ2-7,13,once,TRBD1,TRBV6-4
TGTGCCAGCAGTTTACAGGGGTCTAATGAAAAACTGTTTTTT,CASSLQGSNEKLFF,TRBJ1-4,14,-,-,TRBV28
TGTGCCAGCTCACCCCTTCGGGATACGCAGTATTTT,CASSPLRDTQYF,TRBJ2-3,12,-,-,TRBV18
TGTGCCAGCAGCCAGCAAGCCGACACAGATACGCAGTATTTT,CASSQQADTDTQYF,TRBJ2-3,14,once,-,TRBV7-3
TGCGCCAGCAGCCAAGAGACAGGTTATAGCTCCTACAATGAGCAGTTCTTC,CASSQETGYSSYNEQFF,TRBJ2-1,17,-,-,TRBV4-3
TGCGCCAGCAGCCACGAATTACTAGCGGGGGGTCAAGAGACCCAGTACTTC,CASSHELLAGGQETQYF,TRBJ2-5,17,-,TRBD2,TRBV4-1
TGTGCCAGCAGTTTGCCGGGGTTCAACTATGGCTACACCTTC,CASSLPGFNYGYTF,TRBJ1-2,14,-,-,TRBV28
TGTGCCAGCATCGAGCGGCCGATAATGGGCACCGGGGAGCTGTTTTTT,CASIERPIMGTGELFF,TRBJ2-2,16,-,-,TRBV7-8
TGCGCCAGCAGAGACAGGGCAACTAATGAAAAACTGTTTTTT,CASRDRATNEKLFF,TRBJ1-4,14,-,TRBD1,TRBV5-1
TGCGCCAGCAGCCAAGGGGCGGGGGCTTTGTTGATTGGGGCTTTCTTT,CASSQGAGALLIGAFF,TRBJ1-1,16,-,-,TRBV4-1
TGTGCCATCAGTTACGGACAGGGGGGCTCCTACAATGAGCAGTTCTTC,CAISYGQGGSYNEQFF,TRBJ2-1,16,-,TRBD1,TRBV10-3
TGTGCCAGCAGTCGACTAGCGGGACTGGACGAGCAGTACTTC,CASSRLAGLDEQYF,TRBJ2-7,14,-,TRBD2,TRBV16
TGTGCCAGCACCCGGGACATGCTTCCCTACGAGCAGTACTTC,CASTRDMLPYEQYF,TRBJ2-7,14,-,-,TRBV2
TGTGCCTGGAATGCAGGGGTTGGAAACACCATATATTTT,CAWNAGVGNTIYF,TRBJ1-3,13,-,-,TRBV30